These 31 T cell receptor beta chains were all obtained from the same sample, sequenced in a study of blood T cell repertoires in COVID-19. Clones were read by immunoSEQ multiplex PCR, and TCRdb kept only the in-frame ones, dropping some. The sample includes around 30,000 clones, around 89% of them seen just once. The sequencing input was peripheral blood. These receptors were taken from a man in his 60s with active COVID-19.

The chain uses TRBV3-1 (or the pseudogene TRBV3-2) and TRBJ2-3, with 8 bases lining up with TRBD2. The V segment lost 4 bases and the J segment 6 bases; nucleotides outside the gene matches: 9. The CDR3 has 15 residues. Germline CDR1 is LGHDT and CDR2 is YNNKEL (reference sequence). The CDR3 region is CASSRRGGPSDTQYF. In DNA, the CDR3 is TGTGCCAGCAGCCGACGCGGGGGGCCCTCGGATACGCAGTATTTT.

V is TRBV27 and J is TRBJ1-5, with TRBD1 identical over 11 bases. V lost 4 bases to trimming and J lost 1 base; unmatched junction nucleotides: 9. The CDR3 is 18 residues long. Per the germline V gene, CDR1 is MNHEY and CDR2 is SMNVEV (reference sequence). CDR3 sequence: CASSSRTGGSLSNQPQHF. DNA for the CDR3: TGTGCCAGCAGTTCGCGGACAGGGGGCAGTTTGAGCAATCAGCCCCAGCATTTT.

In DNA, the CDR3 is TGTGCCAGCAGTGACGGACAGGGACGCAATCAGCCCCAGCATTTT. Its protein product is CASSDGQGRNQPQHF. The chain employs TRBV28 and TRBJ1-5; 8 bases are shared with TRBD1. Germline values: CDR1 MDHEN, CDR2 SYDVKM. CDR3 length: 15 amino acids. Unmatched junction bases numbered 5, after V lost 5 bases and J lost 2 bases.

The rearrangement links TRBV9 to TRBJ2-5; 10 positions agree with TRBD2. The V gene's germline CDR1 is SGDLS and CDR2 YYNGEE. V gave up 2 bases and J gave up 4 bases; unmatched junction bases: 5. This CDR3 contains 15 residues. CDR3 bases: TGTGCCAGCAGCGTCAGCGGGGGGGCCGCAGAGACCCAGTACTTC. This codes for CASSVSGGAAETQYF.

The V and J genes are TRBV4-2 and TRBJ2-7; 8 positions match TRBD1. CDR1 and CDR2 (germline): LGHNA, YNFKEQ. V gave up 4 bases and J gave up 6 bases; unmatched junction bases: 8. This CDR3 has 14 residues. The DNA of the CDR3 is TGTGCCAGCAGCCTCTGGACAGGGTCGGCCGAGCAGTACTTC. Translated: CASSLWTGSAEQYF.

J is TRBJ2-5 and V is TRBV7-3; TRBD1 matches 8 bases. The V gene end was trimmed by 5 bases and the J gene end by 1 base; junction bases not matched to a gene: 3. The germline gives CDR1 SGHTA, CDR2 FQGTGA. The CDR3 consists of 14 residues. The CDR3, as DNA: TGTGCCAGCAGCCGAGGACAGGGCCAAGAGACCCAGTACTTC. It is translated as CASSRGQGQETQYF.

The chain is built from TRBV4-3 and TRBJ2-7; possibly TRBD2 for D (5 bases). The CDR3 loop spans 15 amino acids. Germline loops: CDR1 LGHNA, CDR2 YSLEER. V gave up 1 base and J gave up 2 bases, with 12 bases separating them. The CDR3 region has the DNA TGCGCCAGCAGCCAAGGGACTCATGTTACCTACGAGCAGTACTTC. This translates into CASSQGTHVTYEQYF.

The chain links TRBV6-2 or TRBV6-3 to TRBJ2-4; 9 nucleotides align to TRBD2. V lost 5 bases to trimming and J lost 6 bases; unmatched junction nucleotides: 11. This CDR3 spans 16 amino acids. The V gene's germline CDR1 is MNHEY and CDR2 SVGEGT. The CDR3 loop is CASSRPGLAELNIQYF. The CDR3 DNA is TGTGCCAGCAGTCGCCCGGGACTAGCCGAACTAAACATTCAGTACTTC.

The chain recombines TRBV6-2 or TRBV6-3 with TRBJ2-7; 8 bases map to TRBD1. Germline CDR1 and CDR2: MNHEY and SVGEGT. This CDR3 has 14 residues. Trimming took 6 bases from V and 1 from J; bases not matched to a gene: 5. The CDR3 protein is CASSDRQGSYEQYF. The CDR3 nucleotides are TGTGCCAGCAGCGATCGACAGGGGTCCTACGAGCAGTACTTC.

The chain couples TRBV6-6 to TRBJ1-3; TRBD1 agrees at 7 bases. The trim removed 7 bases at V and 0 bases at J, leaving 9 bases unmatched. CDR1 and CDR2 from the germline V gene are MNHNY and SVGAGI (reference sequence). The CDR3 loop spans 16 amino acids. This chain's CDR3 is CASIPPGQLSGNTIYF. CDR3 coding DNA: TGTGCCAGCATACCTCCGGGACAGCTCTCTGGAAACACCATATATTTT.

This sequence joins TRBV4-1 and TRBJ2-1; TRBD1 is a possible D gene (8 bases). Germline V CDR1 and CDR2: MGHRA, YSYEKL. The CDR3 runs 17 residues. Deletions cut 4 bases from V and 3 bases from J, with 19 bases between. CDR3 in amino acids: CASSLGGPGQGYNEQFF. The CDR3 nucleotides read TGCGCCAGCAGCCTGGGGGGGCCCGGACAGGGCTACAATGAGCAGTTCTTC.

The chain has TRBV10-3 and TRBJ2-1, with D perhaps matching TRBD2 (6 bases). There are 14 residues in the CDR3. V was shortened by 6 bases and J by 0 bases, with 9 bases between the two germline ends. Germline V gene lookup returns CDR1 ENHRY and CDR2 SYGVKD. The CDR3: CAISLGGSYNEQFF. The CDR3, as DNA: TGTGCCATCAGCTTGGGGGGCTCCTACAATGAGCAGTTCTTC.

The chain carries TRBV6-4 and TRBJ2-1; the D gene is possibly TRBD1 (5 bases). Germline V gene lookup returns CDR1 MRHNA and CDR2 SNTAGT. There are 15 residues in the CDR3. V lost 4 bases and J lost 10, with 20 bases in between. CDR3 DNA sequence: TGTGCCAGCAGTGTTGGGGCAGGGTATCCTAGGGAGCAGTTCTTC. Residues: CASSVGAGYPREQFF.

J is TRBJ2-3 and V is TRBV27; 11 bases line up with TRBD2. V was clipped by 7 bases and J by 6 bases; unmatched bases: 6. There are 14 residues in the CDR3. The germline V gene has CDR1 MNHEY and CDR2 SMNVEV (reference sequence). CDR3 region: CASTPSSGGDTQYF. CDR3 DNA sequence: TGTGCCAGCACCCCCTCTAGCGGGGGGGATACGCAGTATTTT.

The genes are TRBV24-1 and TRBJ2-3, with 8 bases lining up with TRBD2. The CDR3 contains 18 residues. From germline, CDR1 is KGHDR and CDR2 SFDVKD. The V gene end was trimmed by 3 bases and the J gene end by 3 bases; junction bases not matched to a gene: 13. The CDR3 spells CATSDPTGLEGGTDTQYF. CDR3 bases: TGTGCCACCAGTGATCCAACGGGACTAGAGGGTGGGACAGATACGCAGTATTTT.

This clone was counted between two and nine times. The chain recombines TRBV19 with TRBJ1-2; 7 positions match TRBD1. The CDR3 sequence is 12 residues long. The ends lost 10 bases at V and 5 bases at J; junction bases unmatched: 7. The germline V gene encodes CDR1 LNHDA and CDR2 SQIVND (reference sequence). The DNA for the CDR3 is TGTGCCACCGACGGACAGGCGTATGGCTACACCTTC. It specifies CATDGQAYGYTF.

The chain recombines TRBV9 with TRBJ2-1; 10 bases map to TRBD2. This CDR3 region has 16 residues. V lost 0 bases, J lost 8 bases, and 8 bases stayed unmatched. Germline CDR1 and CDR2: SGDLS and YYNGEE. This chain's CDR3 is CASSVGPGLAPHEQFF. In DNA, the CDR3 is TGTGCCAGCAGCGTAGGTCCGGGACTAGCGCCCCATGAGCAGTTCTTC.

There are a few counts of this clone. The chain joins TRBV28 to TRBJ2-2, with a weak D call TRBD2 (6 bases). This CDR3 contains 15 residues. Germline V gene data show CDR1 as MDHEN and CDR2 as SYDVKM. V lost 6 bases and J 5 bases, leaving 16 bases between the germline ends. The DNA of the CDR3 is TGTGCCAGCAGCCCGACGGCGGGATCGACCGGGGAGCTGTTTTTT. Protein: CASSPTAGSTGELFF.

The rearrangement links TRBV11-2 to TRBJ1-2; 9 bases line up with TRBD1. The CDR3 runs 17 residues. The V and J ends lost 7 bases and 3 bases, in that order; junction bases with no gene match: 15. Germline CDR1 reads SGHAT; CDR2 reads FQNNGV. The CDR3 reads CASNFGTGSSSYYGYTF. The CDR3 DNA is TGTGCCAGCAACTTCGGGACAGGGTCTTCCTCTTACTATGGCTACACCTTC.

J is TRBJ1-5 and V is TRBV6-5; D is possibly TRBD1 (5 bases). Germline V lookup: CDR1 MNHEY, CDR2 SVGAGI. Trimming shortened V by 8 bases and J by 5 bases, and 13 bases separated the two germline ends. The CDR3 contains 13 residues. In DNA, the CDR3 is TGTGCCAGCCAACCGGGGGGAGATCAGCCCCAGCATTTT. Protein sequence: CASQPGGDQPQHF.

This chain connects TRBV29-1 to TRBJ2-5; TRBD1 might be the D (6 bases). Trimming removed 3 bases from V and 4 bases from J, with 12 bases in between. The CDR3 length is 13 residues. In germline, CDR1 is SQVTM, CDR2 ANQGSEA. The CDR3 region has the DNA TGCAGCGTTGAGGGCAGGGGAAGAGAGACCCAGTACTTC. Amino acid sequence: CSVEGRGRETQYF.

This chain uses TRBV20-1 with TRBJ1-1; possibly TRBD1 for D (5 bases). Trimming shortened V by 3 bases and J by 0 bases, and 11 bases separated the two germline ends. The CDR3 spans 14 residues. Germline CDR1 reads DFQATT; CDR2 reads SNEGSKA (reference sequence). The CDR3 protein is CSASKTVLNTEAFF. For the CDR3, the DNA is TGCAGTGCTAGTAAGACAGTTCTGAACACTGAAGCTTTCTTT.

The rearrangement uses TRBV10-3 and TRBJ2-7; the D gene is possibly TRBD2 (6 bases). The germline V gene encodes CDR1 ENHRY and CDR2 SYGVKD. V was trimmed by 2 bases and J by 5 bases, leaving 10 bases between them. CDR3 length equals 13 residues. CDR3 amino acids: CAISETSRDEQYF. The CDR3 nucleotides read TGTGCCATCAGTGAGACTAGCCGGGACGAGCAGTACTTC.

This rearrangement joins TRBV10-2 to TRBJ2-3; TRBD2 matches 8 bases. V lost 10 bases to trimming and J lost 6 bases; unmatched junction nucleotides: 15. The CDR3 contains 15 residues. Germline V gene data show CDR1 as WSHSY and CDR2 as SAAADI. CDR3 amino acids: CATPPAAGGGDTQYF. Here the CDR3 DNA reads TGCGCCACCCCGCCGGCGGCGGGGGGCGGGGATACGCAGTATTTT.

This clone was detected once. The genes are TRBV29-1 and TRBJ1-1; no clear D. The CDR3 covers 14 residues. Germline V lookup: CDR1 SQVTM, CDR2 ANQGSEA. V lost 3 bases and J 8 bases, leaving 19 bases between the germline ends. CDR3 coding DNA: TGCAGCGTTGATCCGACCGGGTTCCTCGGAGAAGCTTTCTTT. Amino acids: CSVDPTGFLGEAFF.

The CDR3 DNA sequence: TGCGCCAGCAGCCCCGACGAGGGTCCCTACAATGAGCAGTTCTTC. Its translation: CASSPDEGPYNEQFF. This chain joins TRBV4-1 and TRBJ2-1, with a tentative D call TRBD2 (5 bases). The germline V and J ends were trimmed by 4 bases and 2 bases, with 12 bases remaining between them. Germline V CDR1 and CDR2: MGHRA, YSYEKL. The CDR3 sequence is 15 residues long.

J is TRBJ1-3 and V is TRBV5-1; D ambiguous. The germline V gene has CDR1 SGHRS and CDR2 YFSETQ. The CDR3 is made up of 15 amino acids. Between the trimmed V and J ends, which lost 2 bases and 3 bases, there was a span of 12 bases. The CDR3 bases are TGCGCCAGCAGCTTAGACTTGTCAGTTGGAAACACCATATATTTT. Amino acid sequence: CASSLDLSVGNTIYF.

The chain recombines TRBV2 with TRBJ1-6; tentative D call: TRBD1 (5 bases). CDR1 SNHLY and CDR2 FYNNEI come from the germline V gene. Trimming cost V 7 bases and J 5 bases, with 12 bases left between them. This CDR3 is built from 14 residues. CDR3 in amino acids: CASTKDMNNSPLHF. The DNA of the CDR3 is TGTGCCAGCACTAAGGACATGAATAATTCACCCCTCCACTTT.

The chain carries TRBV9 and TRBJ1-2; TRBD1 agrees at 9 bases. Trimming cost V 4 bases and J 1 base; bases outside gene matches: 5. In germline, CDR1 is SGDLS, CDR2 YYNGEE. The CDR3 has 15 amino acids. This CDR3 is CASSLEGQGNYGYTF. The CDR3 bases are TGTGCCAGCAGCCTCGAGGGACAGGGTAACTATGGCTACACCTTC.

The V and J genes are TRBV19 and TRBJ1-2; possible D gene TRBD1, 5 bases. The CDR3 is made up of 13 amino acids. Germline CDR1 reads LNHDA; CDR2 reads SQIVND (reference sequence). V lost 9 bases and J 2 bases, leaving 13 bases between the germline ends. The CDR3 coding sequence is TGTGCCAGCTCCGCGGGGCCCAACTATGGCTACACCTTC. Translation gives CASSAGPNYGYTF.

The CDR3 region has the DNA TGTGCCAGCAGCTCCACGGACTACTCCCTTCAGGAGCAGTTCTTC. Its translation: CASSSTDYSLQEQFF. The chain carries TRBV5-8 and TRBJ2-1; possible D gene TRBD2, 6 bases. The V gene lost 3 bases and the J gene lost 10 bases, with 20 bases spanning the gap. The CDR3 sequence is 15 residues long. Germline values: CDR1 SGHTS, CDR2 YDEGEE.